One sample yielded the 26 T cell receptor beta chains listed below, sequenced in a study of blood T cell repertoires in COVID-19 (dated by TCRdb to about 2020). Library preparation was by the immunoSEQ multiplex PCR assay. Entries here come from immuneACCESS through TCRdb and include only in-frame sequences with V and J called. Some clones fail to appear in such tables; in the studies checked, an unresolved V gene covers under half of the shortfall, and the cause of the remainder is unknown. The sample table lists a few hundred thousand clones, about 86% of them with a count of one. Roughly 6.3% of the sample comes from the top ten. Material for sequencing was peripheral blood. The receptors were gathered from a man aged 60 to 69 with acute or convalescent COVID-19.

V gene TRBV20-1 combines with J gene TRBJ1-2, with a possible D match to TRBD1 (6 bases). The CDR3 loop spans 11 amino acids. Trimming pared 6 bases from V and 8 bases from J, leaving 13 bases between. Germline loops: CDR1 DFQATT, CDR2 SNEGSKA (reference sequence). The CDR3 reads CSASGGGGYTF. The CDR3 bases are TGCAGTGCCTCCGGGGGGGGCGGCTACACCTTC.

The CDR3 region is CAWSPRGTGVMNTEAFF. In nucleotides, the CDR3 is TGTGCCTGGAGTCCCCGAGGGACAGGGGTCATGAACACTGAAGCTTTCTTT. V is TRBV30 and J is TRBJ1-1; TRBD1 matches 10 bases. With 2 bases clipped from V and 0 bases from J, the junction kept 9 bases outside the gene matches. There are 17 residues in the CDR3. Germline loops: CDR1 GTSNPN, CDR2 SVGIG (reference sequence).

The CDR3, as DNA: TGTGCCAGCAGCTTAATGGCGGAAAACTCTGGAAACACCATATATTTT. It encodes CASSLMAENSGNTIYF. V is TRBV11-1 and J is TRBJ1-3; D is ambiguous. V was trimmed by 2 bases and J by 0 bases, leaving 11 bases between them. The length of the CDR3 is 16 residues. Germline lookup yields CDR1 SGHAT and CDR2 FQDESV (reference sequence).

This chain uses TRBV13 with TRBJ1-6; perhaps TRBD1 as D (6 bases). The CDR3 is 15 residues long. The germline CDR1 and CDR2 sequences are PRHDT and FYEKMQ (reference sequence). Trimming pared 0 bases from V and 5 bases from J, leaving 8 bases between. CDR3 sequence: CASSLGGQHNSPLHF. CDR3 sequence (DNA): TGTGCCAGCAGCTTAGGAGGACAGCATAATTCACCCCTCCACTTT. Filled out from reference TRBV13 and TRBJ1-6, the complete variable domain reads AAGVIQSPRHLIKEKRETATLKCYPIPRHDTVYWYQQGPGQDPQFLISFYEKMQSDKGSIPDRFSAQQFSDYHSELNMSSLELGDSALYFCASSLGGQHNSPLHFGNGTRLTVT.

With regard to this clone: This may be a read error, as it is one base from a much larger clone. Other nucleotide sequences in the sample specify the same CDR3. The rearrangement uses TRBV19 and TRBJ1-4; 9 nucleotides agree with TRBD1. Germline V CDR1 and CDR2: LNHDA, SQIVND (reference sequence). The CDR3 is made up of 14 amino acids. CDR3 region: CASADRGETEKLFF. CDR3 DNA sequence: TGTGCCAGTGCAGACAGGGGGGAGACTGAAAAACTATTTTTT.

The V call is TRBV29-1, the J call TRBJ2-7; D gene unclear. CDR1 SQVTM and CDR2 ANQGSEA come from the germline V gene. V was pared by 6 bases and J by 2 bases, with 14 bases between. The length of the CDR3 is 13 residues. CDR3 nucleotides: TGCAGCGTCCTGGCGAGAGCGACCTACGAGCAGTACTTC. It encodes CSVLARATYEQYF.

The V call is TRBV6-1, the J call TRBJ1-4; 7 bases fit TRBD1. The CDR3 loop spans 15 amino acids. V shed 3 bases, J shed 4 bases, and the junction held 5 bases outside the gene matches. CDR1 is MNHNS and CDR2 is SASEGT in the germline V gene. CDR3 region: CASSDPGQFNEKLFF. The CDR3, as DNA: TGTGCCAGCAGTGACCCGGGACAGTTTAATGAAAAACTGTTTTTT.

The V and J genes are TRBV6-6 and TRBJ1-2; D might be TRBD1 (5 bases). Germline V gene data show CDR1 as MNHNY and CDR2 as SVGAGI (reference sequence). V lost 4 bases, J lost 8 bases, and 23 bases lay in between. The CDR3 spans 16 residues. This CDR3 reads CASSLNPGTPAEGYTF. DNA of the CDR3: TGTGCCAGCAGTTTGAACCCCGGGACTCCCGCGGAGGGCTACACCTTC.

The chain employs TRBV7-3 and TRBJ1-4; 7 bases are a match to TRBD1. The V segment lost 5 bases and the J segment 8 bases; nucleotides outside the gene matches: 11. The CDR3 has 15 residues. Germline CDR1 SGHTA, CDR2 FQGTGA. The CDR3 loop is CASSTRQGLGEKLFF. The CDR3 DNA reads TGTGCCAGCAGCACCCGACAGGGACTGGGAGAAAAACTGTTTTTT.

The rearrangement uses TRBV25-1 and TRBJ1-3; TRBD1 matches at 7 bases. The CDR3 is 14 amino acids. The trim removed 5 bases at V and 2 bases at J, leaving 3 bases unmatched. From germline, CDR1 is MGHDK and CDR2 SYGVNS. The CDR3 bases are TGTGCCAGCAGTCAAACAGGGGCTGGAAACACCATATATTTT. It encodes CASSQTGAGNTIYF.

This clone appeared once. This chain links TRBV27 with TRBJ2-6; 9 bases line up with TRBD1. Trimming took 6 bases from V and 1 from J; bases not matched to a gene: 10. Germline CDR1 and CDR2: MNHEY and SMNVEV (reference sequence). This CDR3 spans 18 amino acids. CDR3 DNA sequence: TGTGCCAGCAGAGAGTTCGGGACAGGGTGGTCTGGGGCCAACGTCCTGACTTTC. It yields the protein CASREFGTGWSGANVLTF.

The chain recombines TRBV6-5 with TRBJ1-1; D might be TRBD1 (5 bases). The CDR3 has 14 residues. Germline CDR1 and CDR2: MNHEY and SVGAGI. V gave up 7 bases and J gave up 6 bases, with 18 bases separating them. CDR3 in DNA: TGTGCCAGCATTCCCCCCCCGGGGGGGTCTGAAGCTTTCTTT. Its translation is CASIPPPGGSEAFF.

This clone has just a few counts. This CDR3 is CASRDSYRNQPQHF. The CDR3 DNA sequence: TGTGCCAGCAGGGACAGTTACCGCAATCAGCCCCAGCATTTT. The chain uses TRBV2 and TRBJ1-5, with D tentatively TRBD1 (6 bases). The germline V and J ends were trimmed by 6 bases and 2 bases, with 11 bases remaining between them. CDR1 and CDR2 (germline): SNHLY, FYNNEI. CDR3 size: 14 residues. Full variable domain (missing parts from reference TRBV2 and TRBJ1-5): EPEVTQTPSHQVTQMGQEVILRCVPISNHLYFYWYRQILGQKVEFLVSFYNNEISEKSEIFDDQFSVERPDGSNFTLKIRSTKLEDSAMYFCASRDSYRNQPQHFGDGTRLSIL.

The chain has TRBV29-1 and TRBJ2-5; 10 nucleotides match TRBD1. The CDR3 is 12 residues long. CDR1 and CDR2 from the germline V gene are SQVTM and ANQGSEA. The ends lost 7 bases at V and 3 bases at J; junction bases unmatched: 2. This chain's CDR3 is CSAGTGEETQYF. The CDR3 bases are TGCAGCGCAGGGACAGGGGAAGAGACCCAGTACTTC.

This clone has at least ten counts. This sequence joins TRBV6-5 and TRBJ1-2; D might be TRBD1 (6 bases). CDR1 and CDR2 (germline): MNHEY, SVGAGI. Trimming took off 11 bases at V and 6 bases at J, with 16 bases between the two ends. The length of the CDR3 is 12 residues. The CDR3 here is CALGDMRNGYTF. The DNA for the CDR3 is TGTGCCCTGGGGGACATGCGGAATGGCTACACCTTC.

V is TRBV2 and J is TRBJ2-3; D possibly corresponds to TRBD2 (5 bases). Trimming shortened V by 6 bases and J by 1 base, and 11 bases separated the two germline ends. The CDR3 totals 14 residues. From germline, CDR1 is SNHLY and CDR2 FYNNEI. CDR3 nucleotide sequence: TGTGCCAGCAGAGAGGGATTCGGCACAGATACGCAGTATTTT. This gives the protein CASREGFGTDTQYF. The variable domain in full, completed from reference TRBV2 and TRBJ2-3, reads EPEVTQTPSHQVTQMGQEVILRCVPISNHLYFYWYRQILGQKVEFLVSFYNNEISEKSEIFDDQFSVERPDGSNFTLKIRSTKLEDSAMYFCASREGFGTDTQYFGPGTRLTVL.

V usage is TRBV7-2 and J usage is TRBJ2-5; TRBD1 agrees at 11 bases. Germline V CDR1 and CDR2: SGHTA, FQGNSA. The CDR3 is 16 amino acids. V was clipped by 5 bases and J by 5 bases; unmatched bases: 10. CDR3: CASSTAGTGGVETQYF. The CDR3 bases are TGTGCCAGCAGCACCGCCGGGACAGGGGGAGTGGAGACCCAGTACTTC.

This sequence joins TRBV6-2 or TRBV6-3 and TRBJ1-2; 10 positions match TRBD1. The CDR3 consists of 15 residues. V gave up 6 bases and J gave up 5 bases; unmatched junction bases: 9. The germline V gene encodes CDR1 MNHEY and CDR2 SVGEGT. CDR3 sequence: CASSESDRGQYGYTF. The CDR3 DNA is TGTGCCAGCAGCGAAAGCGACAGGGGGCAATATGGCTACACCTTC.

This clone was recorded only once. The CDR3 is CASSSYLAGGIEQFF. The CDR3 region has the DNA TGTGCCAGCAGCTCATATCTAGCGGGAGGGATCGAGCAGTTCTTC. The chain joins TRBV7-2 to TRBJ2-1, with 12 bases lining up with TRBD2. The germline gives CDR1 SGHTA, CDR2 FQGNSA. V lost 4 bases, J lost 10 bases, and 8 bases stayed unmatched. The CDR3 runs to 15 residues.

The count of this clone is one. The V call is TRBV4-1, the J call TRBJ1-4; the D is unclear. Germline loops: CDR1 MGHRA, CDR2 YSYEKL. This CDR3 comprises 16 residues. V gave up 0 bases and J gave up 6 bases, with 14 bases separating them. CDR3 protein: CASSQEGGGFYEKLFF. In DNA form, the CDR3 reads TGCGCCAGCAGCCAAGAAGGAGGAGGTTTTTATGAAAAACTGTTTTTT.

This sequence joins TRBV4-2 and TRBJ1-1, with D possibly being TRBD1 (6 bases). This CDR3 has 13 residues. V was cut by 2 bases and J by 3 bases, with 7 bases left in between. The germline gives CDR1 LGHNA, CDR2 YNFKEQ. CDR3 coding DNA: TGTGCCAGCAGCCAAAAGGGGGACACTGAAGCTTTCTTT. This codes for CASSQKGDTEAFF.

This chain's CDR3 is CASSLGTRERYTGELFF. The CDR3 coding sequence is TGTGCCAGCAGCTTGGGCACGCGGGAGCGTTACACCGGGGAGCTGTTTTTT. The V and J genes are TRBV11-3 and TRBJ2-2; 7 bases line up with TRBD2. The length of the CDR3 is 17 residues. V shed 3 bases and J 3 bases; nucleotides not matched to a gene: 10. Germline values: CDR1 SGHNT, CDR2 YENEEA.

J is TRBJ2-1 and V is TRBV10-3; possibly TRBD2 for D (5 bases). In germline, CDR1 is ENHRY, CDR2 SYGVKD. The CDR3 sequence is 16 residues long. V lost 6 bases and J lost 0, with 15 bases in between. The CDR3 spells CAIRGASGNSYNEQFF. CDR3 DNA sequence: TGTGCCATCAGGGGCGCGAGCGGCAACTCCTACAATGAGCAGTTCTTC.

The chain links TRBV19 to TRBJ2-7; 7 bases match TRBD1. This CDR3 has 14 residues. Trimming cost V 7 bases and J 5 bases; bases outside gene matches: 11. The germline V gene has CDR1 LNHDA and CDR2 SQIVND (reference sequence). The CDR3 coding sequence is TGTGCCAGTAACCCGACAGGGATTATCAACGAGCAGTACTTC. Translation: CASNPTGIINEQYF.

This rearrangement joins TRBV9 to TRBJ1-1; TRBD1 aligns across 7 bases. Trimming at V came to 2 bases and at J to 4 bases, leaving 5 bases not matched to a gene. From germline, CDR1 is SGDLS and CDR2 YYNGEE. This CDR3 region has 14 residues. The CDR3 reads CASSVWDRSTEAFF. The CDR3, as DNA: TGTGCCAGCAGCGTTTGGGACAGAAGCACTGAAGCTTTCTTT.

This clone has just a few counts. V is TRBV7-9 and J is TRBJ2-1, with 9 bases fitting TRBD1. Germline V lookup: CDR1 SEHNR, CDR2 FQNEAQ (reference sequence). The V and J ends lost 1 base and 3 bases, in that order; junction bases with no gene match: 1. This CDR3 has 15 amino acids. The CDR3: CASSLEGQGYNEQFF. For the CDR3, the DNA is TGTGCCAGCAGCTTAGAGGGACAGGGCTACAATGAGCAGTTCTTC.